This T cell receptor beta chain originates from a study of blood T cell repertoires in COVID-19. About the research overall: Researchers got acute and convalescent COVID-19 samples from the United States, Italy and Spain. The cDNA or gDNA used as material had been derived from T cells, B-cell-depleted T cells, or PBMCs.

J was trimmed by 5 bases and V by 8 bases; bases with no gene match: 13. There are 16 residues in the CDR3. Germline assignment: CDR1 MNHNY and CDR2 SVGAGI (reference sequence). In the original analysis: Nucleated cell number was recorded as an estimate derived from reference gene primer amplification. The method was immunoSEQ multiplex PCR; TCRdb's version includes in-frame clones alone and lacks a portion of them. That table supplies the V and J calls and clone size; D and trimming were determined from the DNA. Among roughly 71,000 clones listed, roughly 80% were seen once. This sequence originates from a man in his fifties with active COVID-19. V and J are TRBV6-6 and TRBJ2-2, with 8 bases identical to TRBD1. Sequencing was done on a sample of peripheral blood. The DNA of the CDR3 is TGTGCCAGCTGCCCCCGTAGACAGGGGCAAACCGGGGAGCTGTTTTTT. Residues: CASCPRRQGQTGELFF.